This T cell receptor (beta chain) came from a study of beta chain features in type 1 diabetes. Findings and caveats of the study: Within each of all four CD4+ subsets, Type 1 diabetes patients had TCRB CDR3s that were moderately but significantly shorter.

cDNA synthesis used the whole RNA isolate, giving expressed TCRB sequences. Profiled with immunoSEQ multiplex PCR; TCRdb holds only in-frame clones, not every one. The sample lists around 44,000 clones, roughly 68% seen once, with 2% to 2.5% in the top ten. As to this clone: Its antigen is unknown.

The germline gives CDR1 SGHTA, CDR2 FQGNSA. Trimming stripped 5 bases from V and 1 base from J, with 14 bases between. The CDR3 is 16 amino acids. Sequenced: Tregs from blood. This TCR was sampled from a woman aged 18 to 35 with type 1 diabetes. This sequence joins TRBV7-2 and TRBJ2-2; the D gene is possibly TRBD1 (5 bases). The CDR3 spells CASSLQGLRNTGELFF. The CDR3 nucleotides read TGTGCCAGCAGCCTTCAGGGTCTACGGAACACCGGGGAGCTGTTTTTT.